Listed here is a single T cell receptor beta chain. Its antigen is not identified. The J segment lost 12 bases and the V segment lost 1 base, leaving 8 bases of the junction unmatched. This CDR3 contains 15 residues. Germline CDR1 reads SGHAT; CDR2 reads FQNNGV. MiXCR, applied by TCRdb to the reads, yields one record per CDR3 protein. The table records some 590,000 distinct CDR3 sequences, about 39% of them present only once. This entry belongs to a study of T cell repertoires in cytomegalovirus infection. Study-wide points: Carriers of CMV plus the relevant HLA were identified by cumulative public TCR beta family frequency.

The clonotype was recovered from a human donor in good health (CMV status not recorded). Some clones in this sample may be carry-over from other donors' samples. The V gene is TRBV11-2, the J gene TRBJ2-1; TRBD2 matches 11 bases. The material was cultured PBMCs, obtained from culture after CMV antigen stimulation. The DNA of the CDR3 is TGTGCCAGCAGCTTAGCACTAGCGGGGGCCGGGGGGCAGTTCTTC. Protein product: CASSLALAGAGGQFF. The full variable domain, in which reference TRBV11-2 and TRBJ2-1 provide the parts outside the CDR3, is EAGVAQSPRYKIIEKRQSVAFWCNPISGHATLYWYQQILGQGPKLLIQFQNNGVVDDSQLPKDRFSAERLKGVDSTLKIQPAKLEDSAVYLCASSLALAGAGGQFFGPGTRLTVL.